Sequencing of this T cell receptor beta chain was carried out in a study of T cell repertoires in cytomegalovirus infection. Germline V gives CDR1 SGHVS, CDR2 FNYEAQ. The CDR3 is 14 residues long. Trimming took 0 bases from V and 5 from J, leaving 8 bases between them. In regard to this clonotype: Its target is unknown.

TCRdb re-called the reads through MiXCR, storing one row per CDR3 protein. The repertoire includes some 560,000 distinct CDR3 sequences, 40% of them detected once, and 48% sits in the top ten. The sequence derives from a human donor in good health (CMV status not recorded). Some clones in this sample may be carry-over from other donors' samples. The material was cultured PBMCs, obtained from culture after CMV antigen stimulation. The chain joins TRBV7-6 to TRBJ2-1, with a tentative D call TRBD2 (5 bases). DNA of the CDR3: TGTGCCAGCAGCTTAGCCCTAGCAGACAATGAGCAGTTCTTC. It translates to CASSLALADNEQFF.